The subject of this entry is one T cell receptor (beta chain). Its specificity is not known. Treatment locations for all participants with HIV were in the United States. The CDR3 extends over 15 amino acids. Germline-derived CDR1 and CDR2 are SGHVS and FNYEAQ. The ends lost 1 base at V and 2 bases at J; junction bases unmatched: 2. The data derive from a study of long-term antiretroviral therapy in people with HIV. Study results and caveats: It was observed that HIV repertoires exhibited narrower CDR3 length ranges than controls. The repertoire was dominated at all time points by clones expanded before ART.

Investigators performed immunoSEQ version v3.0 at survey level. Only in-frame clones appear in the TCRdb table, and some are missing; sequencing was by immunoSEQ multiplex PCR. The sample has some 14,000 clones; approximately 80% are singletons. This TCR was sampled from a young man with HIV. The rearrangement links TRBV7-6 to TRBJ2-7, with 10 bases lining up with TRBD2. Sequencing was performed on unsorted PBMCs, taken 0.4 years after starting antiretroviral therapy. The CDR3 bases are TGTGCCAGCAGCTTAGGGACTAGCGGCACCTACGAGCAGTACTTC. This gives the protein CASSLGTSGTYEQYF.